This TCR beta chain was observed in a study of cytomegalovirus exposure and HLA in healthy donors. Notes on the study in general: HLA restriction was apparent for most CMV-associated TCR beta chains in a later analysis. High specificity and sensitivity for cytomegalovirus status were reported for the classifier.

Primers included in the PCR were 60 Vbeta and 13 Jbeta primers. Assay: immunoSEQ multiplex PCR; the TCRdb copy retains only in-frame clones and omits some. The sample lists over 130,000 clones, around 57% seen once, with around 1.8% in the top ten. A note on this clone: The target antigen is unknown.

Losses at the gene ends were 4 bases for V and 2 bases for J; bases not matched to a gene: 5. The germline V gene has CDR1 SGHNT and CDR2 YYREEE (reference sequence). This CDR3 region has 15 residues. Sequencing was performed on PBMCs. This receptor was identified in a male donor in good health and CMV-seronegative. The V call is TRBV5-4, the J call TRBJ2-2; 7 bases are a match to TRBD1. The CDR3, as DNA: TGTGCCAGCAGCGGGGACAGTGTCAACACCGGGGAGCTGTTTTTT. Its translation: CASSGDSVNTGELFF.